The 29 T cell receptor beta chains listed next were all sequenced from one sample in a study of blood T cell repertoires in COVID-19. Only in-frame clones appear in the TCRdb table, and some are missing; sequencing was by immunoSEQ multiplex PCR. The sample has around 70,000 clones, roughly four fifths seen once; the top ten hold 21%. Specimen: peripheral blood. The receptors here all came from a man between 65 and 85 years old with acute or convalescent COVID-19.

V is TRBV7-3 and J is TRBJ1-1; 8 nucleotides align to TRBD1. The V and J ends lost 5 bases and 5 bases, in that order; junction bases with no gene match: 4. CDR1 and CDR2 (germline): SGHTA, FQGTGA. The CDR3 runs to 13 residues. CDR3 region: CASSPGQGTEAFF. CDR3 bases: TGTGCCAGCAGCCCTGGACAGGGAACTGAAGCTTTCTTT.

The sample holds one count of this clone. The gene calls are TRBV28 and TRBJ2-5; a possible D gene is TRBD1 (6 bases). The CDR3 contains 13 residues. V lost 4 bases to trimming and J lost 9 bases, with 15 bases between them. Germline V CDR1 and CDR2: MDHEN, SYDVKM. The CDR3 loop is CASSSGPAGAQYF. In DNA form, the CDR3 reads TGTGCCAGCAGTTCGGGACCAGCAGGGGCCCAGTACTTC.

The chain is built from TRBV24-1 and TRBJ2-6; weak D call: TRBD1 (6 bases). Per germline, CDR1 KGHDR and CDR2 SFDVKD. The CDR3 is 15 amino acids. V was clipped by 3 bases and J by 1 base, with 6 bases between them. The CDR3 DNA is TGTGCCACCAGTGATCAGGGGTCTGGGGCCAACGTCCTGACTTTC. It yields the protein CATSDQGSGANVLTF.

V and J are TRBV28 and TRBJ2-1, with TRBD2 matching 7 bases. The CDR3 length is 14 residues. After removal of 4 bases from V and 2 bases from J, the junction contained 2 bases not matched to a gene. CDR1 and CDR2 (germline): MDHEN, SYDVKM. CDR3 region: CASSWEGTYNEQFF. In DNA, the CDR3 is TGTGCCAGCAGTTGGGAGGGAACCTACAATGAGCAGTTCTTC.

This CDR3 is CASSVGRTGSSGNTIYF. The CDR3 DNA follows: TGTGCCAGCAGCGTAGGTAGGACAGGGAGCTCTGGAAACACCATATATTTT. J is TRBJ1-3 and V is TRBV9; 8 nucleotides align to TRBD1. The V segment lost 0 bases and the J segment 0 bases; nucleotides outside the gene matches: 5. In germline, CDR1 is SGDLS, CDR2 YYNGEE. This CDR3 contains 17 residues. Combining the CDR3 with reference TRBV9 and TRBJ1-3 gives the whole variable domain DSGVTQTPKHLITATGQRVTLRCSPRSGDLSVYWYQQSLDQGLQFLIQYYNGEERAKGNILERFSAQQFPDLHSELNLSSLELGDSALYFCASSVGRTGSSGNTIYFGEGSWLTVV.

This clone was observed a few times. The chain joins TRBV18 to TRBJ1-1; D is possibly TRBD1 (6 bases). V was pared by 3 bases and J by 1 base, with 6 bases between. This CDR3 is built from 13 residues. Germline V gene lookup returns CDR1 KGHSH and CDR2 LQKENI. CDR3 DNA: TGTGCCAGCTCACCGGGACAGAACACTGAAGCTTTCTTT. Translated, it gives CASSPGQNTEAFF.

V usage is TRBV19 and J usage is TRBJ2-2; TRBD1 agrees at 8 bases. This CDR3 has 15 amino acids. V was clipped by 6 bases and J by 0 bases; unmatched bases: 3. Germline V gene data show CDR1 as LNHDA and CDR2 as SQIVND (reference sequence). The CDR3, as DNA: TGTGCCAGTAGCCCACAGGGGGCGAACACCGGGGAGCTGTTTTTT. This translates into CASSPQGANTGELFF.

This chain joins TRBV6-6 and TRBJ1-5, with a possible D match to TRBD1 (6 bases). V was shortened by 5 bases and J by 3 bases, with 14 bases between the two germline ends. CDR1 and CDR2 from the germline V gene are MNHNY and SVGAGI (reference sequence). This CDR3 has 15 amino acids. The CDR3 sequence: CASSPSDRFNQPQHF. DNA of the CDR3: TGTGCCAGCAGTCCATCCGACAGGTTCAATCAGCCCCAGCATTTT.

In its sample, this clone was seen a few times. The chain uses TRBV24-1 and TRBJ2-5; 9 nucleotides line up with TRBD1. Germline V gives CDR1 KGHDR, CDR2 SFDVKD. The CDR3 runs to 15 residues. Trimming took 4 bases from V and 5 from J; bases not matched to a gene: 7. The CDR3 region is CATSDPTGGGETQYF. For the CDR3, the DNA is TGTGCCACCAGTGACCCGACAGGGGGAGGGGAGACCCAGTACTTC.

This rearrangement joins TRBV11-2 to TRBJ2-7, with D possibly matching TRBD1 (6 bases). V lost 0 bases and J lost 1, with 10 bases in between. The CDR3 has 15 residues. Germline assignment: CDR1 SGHAT and CDR2 FQNNGV. The DNA of the CDR3 is TGTGCCAGCAGCTTAGACGGGACACCGTCCTACGAGCAGTACTTC. It codes for CASSLDGTPSYEQYF.

To note about this clone: The same CDR3 is also encoded by other DNA sequences in this sample. The V gene is TRBV28, the J gene TRBJ1-2, with TRBD1 matching 9 bases. CDR3 length: 13 amino acids. The V segment lost 5 bases and the J segment 5 bases; nucleotides outside the gene matches: 3. Germline-derived CDR1 and CDR2 are MDHEN and SYDVKM. This CDR3 reads CASSLTGGYGYTF. The DNA of the CDR3 is TGTGCCAGCAGTCTGACAGGGGGGTATGGCTACACCTTC.

This chain connects TRBV5-1 to TRBJ2-7; D perhaps matches TRBD2 (5 bases). Trimming took off 4 bases at V and 7 bases at J, with 24 bases between the two ends. Germline CDR1 is SGHRS and CDR2 is YFSETQ. This CDR3 has 16 amino acids. The CDR3 loop is CASSPLGLNSGTEQYF. CDR3 DNA sequence: TGCGCCAGCAGCCCGCTGGGGTTAAATTCGGGAACGGAGCAGTACTTC. Using reference TRBV5-1 and TRBJ2-7 for the parts outside the CDR3, the full variable domain is KAGVTQTPRYLIKTRGQQVTLSCSPISGHRSVSWYQQTPGQGLQFLFEYFSETQRNKGNFPGRFSGRQFSNSRSEMNVSTLELGDSALYLCASSPLGLNSGTEQYFGPGTRLTVT.

V gene TRBV3-1 (or the pseudogene TRBV3-2) combines with J gene TRBJ2-1, with D maybe TRBD2 (5 bases). Trimming removed 0 bases at V and 15 bases at J, with 18 bases between. The germline gives CDR1 LGHDT, CDR2 YNNKEL (reference sequence). CDR3 length: 14 residues. This CDR3 is CASSQESRGSKAFF. DNA of the CDR3: TGTGCCAGCAGCCAAGAGTCGAGAGGGAGCAAAGCGTTCTTC.

This chain connects TRBV7-2 to TRBJ1-2, with D perhaps TRBD1 (6 bases). This CDR3 region has 12 residues. Germline V CDR1 and CDR2: SGHTA, FQGNSA. V was cut by 6 bases and J by 7 bases, with 12 bases left in between. CDR3 region: CASRSNRAGYTF. CDR3 DNA: TGTGCCAGCAGGAGCAACAGGGCTGGCTACACCTTC. Full variable domain (missing parts from reference TRBV7-2 and TRBJ1-2): GAGVSQSPSNKVTEKGKDVELRCDPISGHTALYWYRQSLGQGLEFLIYFQGNSAPDKSGLPSDRFSAERTGGSVSTLTIQRTQQEDSAVYLCASRSNRAGYTFGSGTRLTVV.

Only one count was recorded for this clone. The gene calls are TRBV6-2 or TRBV6-3 and TRBJ2-3, with TRBD2 matching 7 bases. The CDR3 spans 15 residues. Germline loops: CDR1 MNHEY, CDR2 SVGEGT. J gave up 5 bases and V 2 bases, and 7 bases lay outside the gene matches. CDR3 in amino acids: CASSYEGGPGDTQYF. CDR3 bases: TGTGCCAGCAGTTACGAGGGAGGGCCGGGAGATACGCAGTATTTT.

This chain uses TRBV15 with TRBJ1-2, with 8 bases matching TRBD1. Germline V lookup: CDR1 LNHNV, CDR2 YYDKDF (reference sequence). The CDR3 sequence is 15 residues long. V dropped 0 bases and J dropped 8; count of bases not matched to a gene: 8. CDR3 loop: CATSRDQGAPRGYTF. Here the CDR3 DNA reads TGTGCCACCAGCAGAGATCAGGGGGCTCCTCGGGGCTACACCTTC.

This clone was picked up a small number of times. The rearrangement links TRBV3-1 (or the pseudogene TRBV3-2) to TRBJ2-1; tentative D call: TRBD2 (5 bases). V was cut by 0 bases and J by 5 bases, with 14 bases left in between. The CDR3 is 16 residues long. Germline V gene sequence: CDR1 LGHDT, CDR2 YNNKEL (reference sequence). The CDR3: CASSQETWRLNNEQFF. CDR3 nucleotide sequence: TGTGCCAGCAGCCAAGAAACCTGGAGGCTAAACAATGAGCAGTTCTTC.

The V call is TRBV20-1, the J call TRBJ1-1; TRBD1 aligns across 7 bases. Germline V gene sequence: CDR1 DFQATT, CDR2 SNEGSKA (reference sequence). This CDR3 region has 11 residues. J lost 1 base, V lost 7 bases, and 0 bases had no gene match. CDR3 DNA: TGCAGTGGACAGGGGAACACTGAAGCTTTCTTT. It codes for CSGQGNTEAFF.

V gene TRBV7-2 combines with J gene TRBJ2-3; D is unclear. Trimming pared 4 bases from V and 0 bases from J, leaving 5 bases between. Germline-derived CDR1 and CDR2 are SGHTA and FQGNSA. The CDR3 is made up of 13 amino acids. The DNA of the CDR3 is TGTGCCAGCAGCTGGGCCAGCACAGATACGCAGTATTTT. Protein sequence: CASSWASTDTQYF.

The J gene is TRBJ1-3, the V gene TRBV16; D might be TRBD1 (5 bases). Germline V gene data show CDR1 as KGHSY and CDR2 as FQNENV. This CDR3 is 16 amino acids long. Trimming pared 3 bases from V and 0 bases from J, leaving 12 bases between. The CDR3 bases are TGTGCCAGCAGCCACAGCGGGACCGGCTCTGGAAACACCATATATTTT. It encodes CASSHSGTGSGNTIYF.

The chain couples TRBV6-6 to TRBJ2-1; 8 nucleotides line up with TRBD2. The CDR3 has 16 residues. CDR1 and CDR2 (germline): MNHNY, SVGAGI (reference sequence). The junction had 11 bases not matched to a gene; V was cut back by 6 bases and J by 4 bases. In DNA, the CDR3 is TGTGCCAGCAGGAAGGTGGGACTAGGAATTTACAATGAGCAGTTCTTC. It yields the protein CASRKVGLGIYNEQFF.

CDR3 sequence (DNA): TGTGCCAGCAGGCTCGGACAGGGAGGTTACGAGCAGTACTTC. This sequence encodes CASRLGQGGYEQYF. This chain uses TRBV6-5 with TRBJ2-7; 8 positions match TRBD1. Per germline, CDR1 MNHEY and CDR2 SVGAGI. This CDR3 contains 14 residues. J lost 4 bases, V lost 6 bases, and 8 bases had no gene match.

The chain is built from TRBV7-2 and TRBJ2-1, with D possibly matching TRBD2 (6 bases). Germline V gene sequence: CDR1 SGHTA, CDR2 FQGNSA. There are 15 residues in the CDR3. Trimming shortened V by 5 bases and J by 7 bases, and 18 bases separated the two germline ends. The CDR3 DNA reads as TGTGCCAGCAGCCCACCGAACGGAGGGGTGAATGAGCAGTTCTTC. Protein sequence: CASSPPNGGVNEQFF. Based on the CDR3 plus reference TRBV7-2 and TRBJ2-1, the full variable domain is GAGVSQSPSNKVTEKGKDVELRCDPISGHTALYWYRQSLGQGLEFLIYFQGNSAPDKSGLPSDRFSAERTGGSVSTLTIQRTQQEDSAVYLCASSPPNGGVNEQFFGPGTRLTVL.

V is TRBV16 and J is TRBJ2-5, with TRBD1 matching 9 bases. Germline CDR1 is KGHSY and CDR2 is FQNENV. V lost 1 base to trimming and J lost 0 bases; unmatched junction nucleotides: 6. There are 17 residues in the CDR3. Written as DNA, the CDR3 is TGTGCCAGCAGCCAATTGGGACAGGGAGTGTACCAAGAGACCCAGTACTTC. This encodes CASSQLGQGVYQETQYF.

This clone was counted a single time. The chain employs TRBV18 and TRBJ1-4; D may be TRBD1 (6 bases). The germline CDR1 and CDR2 sequences are KGHSH and LQKENI. V was shortened by 3 bases and J by 0 bases, with 11 bases between the two germline ends. The CDR3 has 16 residues. DNA for the CDR3: TGTGCCAGCTCACCGGGAGACAGGTCAACTAATGAAAAACTGTTTTTT. Translated: CASSPGDRSTNEKLFF.

The J gene is TRBJ2-7, the V gene TRBV5-1; D unclear. The CDR3 is made up of 13 amino acids. Between the trimmed V and J ends, which lost 0 bases and 0 bases, there was a span of 4 bases. Germline lookup yields CDR1 SGHRS and CDR2 YFSETQ. CDR3 loop: CASSLDYSYEQYF. The CDR3 region has the DNA TGCGCCAGCAGCTTGGACTACTCCTACGAGCAGTACTTC. Together with reference TRBV5-1 and TRBJ2-7, the CDR3 gives the full variable domain: KAGVTQTPRYLIKTRGQQVTLSCSPISGHRSVSWYQQTPGQGLQFLFEYFSETQRNKGNFPGRFSGRQFSNSRSEMNVSTLELGDSALYLCASSLDYSYEQYFGPGTRLTVT.

This rearrangement joins TRBV5-1 to TRBJ2-5; weak D call: TRBD1 (6 bases). CDR1 and CDR2 (germline): SGHRS, YFSETQ. The V and J ends lost 4 bases and 5 bases respectively, with 9 bases between them. The CDR3 covers 12 residues. In nucleotides, the CDR3 is TGCGCCAGCAGCGGCCAGGGGGAGACCCAGTACTTC. As protein: CASSGQGETQYF.

The V call is TRBV27, the J call TRBJ2-6; the D gene is possibly TRBD2 (5 bases). Germline V lookup: CDR1 MNHEY, CDR2 SMNVEV (reference sequence). Trimming left V 0 bases short and J 0 bases short, with 12 bases between. This CDR3 is built from 18 residues. The DNA of the CDR3 is TGTGCCAGCAGTTTATCGGGAGTGTTGGACTCTGGGGCCAACGTCCTGACTTTC. Amino acid sequence: CASSLSGVLDSGANVLTF.

The chain recombines TRBV19 with TRBJ2-5, with TRBD2 matching 7 bases. The CDR3 is made up of 11 amino acids. V lost 5 bases, J lost 14 bases, and 8 bases stayed unmatched. The germline V gene encodes CDR1 LNHDA and CDR2 SQIVND (reference sequence). The CDR3 nucleotides read TGTGCCAGTAGTTCGGGACTATCGGAATACTTC. Encoded protein: CASSSGLSEYF.